This T cell receptor (beta chain) is from a study of memory CD4+ T cells and cytomegalovirus serostatus. Study-wide results and limits: The CMV-associated TCR signature appears largely within the CD4+ memory repertoire.

The length of the CDR3 is 14 residues. Trimming stripped 0 bases from V and 8 bases from J, with 13 bases between. CDR1 is MGHRA, CDR2 YSYEKL, per germline. Single viable CD3+CD4+CD8-CD45RO+ cells were sorted as the memory CD4+ T cells. This clone was found a few times. No antigen is known for it. Assay used: immunoSEQ multiplex PCR; TCRdb lists only in-frame clones, some missing. The data hold approximately 49,000 clones, with roughly 80% observed a single time. Sequencing was performed on memory CD4+ T cells from blood. The chain has TRBV4-1 and TRBJ1-2, with D perhaps matching TRBD1 (6 bases). The source of this sequence is an adult in good health and CMV-seronegative. Here the CDR3 DNA reads TGCGCCAGCAGCCAAGATCTTCAGGGGAGAGGCTACACCTTC. Translating gives CASSQDLQGRGYTF.